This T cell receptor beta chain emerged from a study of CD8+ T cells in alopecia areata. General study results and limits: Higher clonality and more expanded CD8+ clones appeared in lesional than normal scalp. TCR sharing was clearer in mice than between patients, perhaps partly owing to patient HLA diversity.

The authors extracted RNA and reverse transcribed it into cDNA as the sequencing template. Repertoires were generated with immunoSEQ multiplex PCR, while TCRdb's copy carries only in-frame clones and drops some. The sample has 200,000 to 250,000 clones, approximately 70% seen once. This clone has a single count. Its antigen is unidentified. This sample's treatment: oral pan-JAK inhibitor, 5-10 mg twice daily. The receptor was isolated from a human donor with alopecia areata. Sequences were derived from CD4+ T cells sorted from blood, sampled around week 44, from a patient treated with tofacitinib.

This chain's CDR3 is CASSYLQGPRSPLHF. The CDR3 nucleotides read TGTGCCAGCAGTTACCTCCAGGGACCACGTTCACCCCTCCACTTT. This chain links TRBV6-5 with TRBJ1-6; D is perhaps TRBD1 (5 bases). V was cut by 2 bases and J by 9 bases, with 14 bases left in between. This CDR3 region has 15 residues. Germline CDR1 MNHEY, CDR2 SVGAGI.